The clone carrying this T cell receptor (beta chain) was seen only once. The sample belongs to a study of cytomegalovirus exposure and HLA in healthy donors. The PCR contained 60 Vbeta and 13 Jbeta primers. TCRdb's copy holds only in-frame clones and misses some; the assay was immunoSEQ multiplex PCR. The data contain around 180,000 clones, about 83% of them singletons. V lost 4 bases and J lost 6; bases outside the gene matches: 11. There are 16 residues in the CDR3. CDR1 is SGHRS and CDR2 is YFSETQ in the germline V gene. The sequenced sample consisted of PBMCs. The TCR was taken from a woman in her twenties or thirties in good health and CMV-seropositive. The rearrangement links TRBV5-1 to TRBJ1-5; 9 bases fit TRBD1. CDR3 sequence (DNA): TGCGCCAGCAGCCCTGGGACAGGGCGGTTAGGTCAGCCCCAGCATTTT. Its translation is CASSPGTGRLGQPQHF.